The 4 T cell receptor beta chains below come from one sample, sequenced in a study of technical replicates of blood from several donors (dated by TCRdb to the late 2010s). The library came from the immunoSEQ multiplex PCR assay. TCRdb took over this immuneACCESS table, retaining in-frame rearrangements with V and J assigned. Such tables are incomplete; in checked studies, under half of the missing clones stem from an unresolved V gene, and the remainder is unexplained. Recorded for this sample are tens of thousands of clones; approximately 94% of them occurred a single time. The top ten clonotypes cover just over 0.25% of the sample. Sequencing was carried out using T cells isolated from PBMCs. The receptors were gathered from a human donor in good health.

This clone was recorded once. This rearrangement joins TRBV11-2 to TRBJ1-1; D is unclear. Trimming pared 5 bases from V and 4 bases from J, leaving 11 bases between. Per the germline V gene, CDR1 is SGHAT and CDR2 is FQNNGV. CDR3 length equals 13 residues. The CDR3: CASSGDRGTEAFF. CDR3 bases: TGTGCCAGCAGCGGTGACCGCGGCACTGAAGCTTTCTTT. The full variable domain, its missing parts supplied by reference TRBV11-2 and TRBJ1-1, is EAGVAQSPRYKIIEKRQSVAFWCNPISGHATLYWYQQILGQGPKLLIQFQNNGVVDDSQLPKDRFSAERLKGVDSTLKIQPAKLEDSAVYLCASSGDRGTEAFFGQGTRLTVV.

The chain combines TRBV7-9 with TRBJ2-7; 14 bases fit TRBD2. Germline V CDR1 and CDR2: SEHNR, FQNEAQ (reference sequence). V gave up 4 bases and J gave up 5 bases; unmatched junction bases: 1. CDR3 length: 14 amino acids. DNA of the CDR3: TGTGCCAGCAGCTCGGGACTAGCGGGGGACGAGCAGTACTTC. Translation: CASSSGLAGDEQYF.

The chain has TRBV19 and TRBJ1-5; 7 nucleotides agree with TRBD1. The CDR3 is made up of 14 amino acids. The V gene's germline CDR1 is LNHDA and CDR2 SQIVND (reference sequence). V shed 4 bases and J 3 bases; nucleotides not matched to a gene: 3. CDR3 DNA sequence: TGTGCCAGTAGTAGGACAGGTCACAATCAGCCCCAGCATTTT. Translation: CASSRTGHNQPQHF. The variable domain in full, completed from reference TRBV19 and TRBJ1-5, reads DGGITQSPKYLFRKEGQNVTLSCEQNLNHDAMYWYRQDPGQGLRLIYYSQIVNDFQKGDIAEGYSVSREKKESFPLTVTSAQKNPTAFYLCASSRTGHNQPQHFGDGTRLSIL.

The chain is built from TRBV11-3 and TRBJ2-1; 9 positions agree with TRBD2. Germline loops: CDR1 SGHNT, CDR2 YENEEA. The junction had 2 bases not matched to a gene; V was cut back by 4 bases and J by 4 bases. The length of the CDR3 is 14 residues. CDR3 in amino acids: CASSWGLAYNEQFF. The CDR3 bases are TGTGCCAGCAGCTGGGGACTAGCTTACAATGAGCAGTTCTTC.